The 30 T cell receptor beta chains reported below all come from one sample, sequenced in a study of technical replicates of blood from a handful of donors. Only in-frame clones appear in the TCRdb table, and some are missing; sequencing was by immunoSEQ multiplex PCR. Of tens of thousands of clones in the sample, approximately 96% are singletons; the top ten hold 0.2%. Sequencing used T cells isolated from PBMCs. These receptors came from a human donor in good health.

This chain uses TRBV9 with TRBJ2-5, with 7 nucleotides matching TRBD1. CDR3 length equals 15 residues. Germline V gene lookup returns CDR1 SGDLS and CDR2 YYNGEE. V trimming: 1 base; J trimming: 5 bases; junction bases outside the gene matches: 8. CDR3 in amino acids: CASSVQTGNRETQYF. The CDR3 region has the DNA TGTGCCAGCAGCGTACAGACAGGGAATAGGGAGACCCAGTACTTC.

The CDR3 nucleotides read TGTGCCAGCAGCGTAGGTGTCGGTTCCTACAATGAGCAGTTCTTC. This codes for CASSVGVGSYNEQFF. The chain carries TRBV9 and TRBJ2-1; D not resolved. The CDR3 runs 15 residues. V gave up 0 bases and J gave up 1 base, with 8 bases separating them. The germline gives CDR1 SGDLS, CDR2 YYNGEE. Full variable domain (remainder filled in from reference TRBV9 and TRBJ2-1): DSGVTQTPKHLITATGQRVTLRCSPRSGDLSVYWYQQSLDQGLQFLIQYYNGEERAKGNILERFSAQQFPDLHSELNLSSLELGDSALYFCASSVGVGSYNEQFFGPGTRLTVL.

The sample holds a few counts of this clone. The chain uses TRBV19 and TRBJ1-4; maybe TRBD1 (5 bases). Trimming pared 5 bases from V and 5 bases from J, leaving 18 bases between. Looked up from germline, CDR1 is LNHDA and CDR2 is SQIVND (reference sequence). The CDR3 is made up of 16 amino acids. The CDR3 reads CASSRQATVGNEKLFF. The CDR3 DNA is TGTGCCAGTAGTCGGCAAGCGACAGTTGGGAATGAAAAACTGTTTTTT.

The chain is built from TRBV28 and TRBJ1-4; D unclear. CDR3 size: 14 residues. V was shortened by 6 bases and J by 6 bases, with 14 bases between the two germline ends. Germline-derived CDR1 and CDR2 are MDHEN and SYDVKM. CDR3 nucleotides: TGTGCCAGCAGCTCTCGGGGTCGTGATGAAAAACTGTTTTTT. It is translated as CASSSRGRDEKLFF.

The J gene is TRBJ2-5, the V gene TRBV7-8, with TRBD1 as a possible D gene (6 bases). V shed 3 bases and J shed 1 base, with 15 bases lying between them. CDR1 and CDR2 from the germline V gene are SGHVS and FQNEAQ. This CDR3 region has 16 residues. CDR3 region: CASSFDVGASQETQYF. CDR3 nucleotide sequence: TGTGCCAGCAGCTTTGACGTGGGGGCTAGCCAAGAGACCCAGTACTTC.

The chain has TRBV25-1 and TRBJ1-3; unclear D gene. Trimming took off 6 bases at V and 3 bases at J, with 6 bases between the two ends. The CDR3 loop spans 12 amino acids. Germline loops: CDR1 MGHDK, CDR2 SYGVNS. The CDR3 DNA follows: TGTGCCAGCAGCCCCCGTGGAAACACCATATATTTT. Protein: CASSPRGNTIYF. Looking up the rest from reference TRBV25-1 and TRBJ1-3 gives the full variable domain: EADIYQTPRYLVIGTGKKITLECSQTMGHDKMYWYQQDPGMELHLIHYSYGVNSTEKGDLSSESTVSRIRTEHFPLTLESARPSHTSQYLCASSPRGNTIYFGEGSWLTVV.

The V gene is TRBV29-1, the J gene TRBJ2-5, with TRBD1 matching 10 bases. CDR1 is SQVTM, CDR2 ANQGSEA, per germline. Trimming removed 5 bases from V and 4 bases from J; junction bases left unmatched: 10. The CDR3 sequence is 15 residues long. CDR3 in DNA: TGCAGCGTTAAAGGTGTGGGACAGGGGATAGAGACCCAGTACTTC. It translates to CSVKGVGQGIETQYF.

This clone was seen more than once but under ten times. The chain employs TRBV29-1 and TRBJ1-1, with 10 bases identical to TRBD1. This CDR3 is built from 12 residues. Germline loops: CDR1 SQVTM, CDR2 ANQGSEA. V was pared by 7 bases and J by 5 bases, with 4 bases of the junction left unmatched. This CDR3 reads CSAWTGGTEAFF. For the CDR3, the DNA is TGCAGCGCTTGGACAGGGGGGACTGAAGCTTTCTTT.

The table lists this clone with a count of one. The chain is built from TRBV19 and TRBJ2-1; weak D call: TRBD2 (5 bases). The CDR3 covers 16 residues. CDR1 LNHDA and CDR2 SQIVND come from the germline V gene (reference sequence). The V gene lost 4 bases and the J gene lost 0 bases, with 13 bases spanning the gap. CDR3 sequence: CASSTLDWSSYNEQFF. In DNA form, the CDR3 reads TGTGCCAGTAGTACGTTGGACTGGAGCTCCTACAATGAGCAGTTCTTC. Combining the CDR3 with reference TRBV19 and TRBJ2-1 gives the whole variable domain DGGITQSPKYLFRKEGQNVTLSCEQNLNHDAMYWYRQDPGQGLRLIYYSQIVNDFQKGDIAEGYSVSREKKESFPLTVTSAQKNPTAFYLCASSTLDWSSYNEQFFGPGTRLTVL.

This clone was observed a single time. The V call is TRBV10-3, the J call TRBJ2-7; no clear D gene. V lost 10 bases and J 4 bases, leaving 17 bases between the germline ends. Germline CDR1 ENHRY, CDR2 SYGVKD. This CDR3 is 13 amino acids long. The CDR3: CATLERDSYEQYF. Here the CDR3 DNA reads TGTGCCACCCTGGAGCGAGATTCATACGAGCAGTACTTC.

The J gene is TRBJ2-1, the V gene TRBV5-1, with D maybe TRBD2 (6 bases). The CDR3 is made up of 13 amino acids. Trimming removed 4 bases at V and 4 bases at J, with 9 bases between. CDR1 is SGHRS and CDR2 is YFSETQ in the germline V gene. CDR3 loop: CASSPEGYNEQFF. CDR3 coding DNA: TGCGCCAGCAGCCCGGAGGGGTACAATGAGCAGTTCTTC. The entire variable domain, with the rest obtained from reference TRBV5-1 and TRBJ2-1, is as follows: KAGVTQTPRYLIKTRGQQVTLSCSPISGHRSVSWYQQTPGQGLQFLFEYFSETQRNKGNFPGRFSGRQFSNSRSEMNVSTLELGDSALYLCASSPEGYNEQFFGPGTRLTVL.

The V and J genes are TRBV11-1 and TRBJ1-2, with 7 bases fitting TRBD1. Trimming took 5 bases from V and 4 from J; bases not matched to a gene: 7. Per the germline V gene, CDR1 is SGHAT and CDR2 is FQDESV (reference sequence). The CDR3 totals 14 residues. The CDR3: CASSPGQAFYGYTF. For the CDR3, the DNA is TGTGCCAGCAGCCCTGGACAGGCCTTCTATGGCTACACCTTC. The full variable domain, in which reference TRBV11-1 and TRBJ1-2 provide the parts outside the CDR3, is EAEVAQSPRYKITEKSQAVAFWCDPISGHATLYWYRQILGQGPELLVQFQDESVVDDSQLPKDRFSAERLKGVDSTLKIQPAELGDSAMYLCASSPGQAFYGYTFGSGTRLTVV.

The CDR3 is CASSLGLAGFNEQFF. CDR3 coding DNA: TGTGCCAGTAGCCTAGGACTAGCGGGATTCAATGAGCAGTTCTTC. The rearrangement joins TRBV19 to TRBJ2-1; 12 positions agree with TRBD2. The junction had 6 bases not matched to a gene; V was cut back by 6 bases and J by 6 bases. Germline CDR1 is LNHDA and CDR2 is SQIVND (reference sequence). CDR3 size: 15 residues. The full variable domain, with the rest looked up from reference TRBV19 and TRBJ2-1, is DGGITQSPKYLFRKEGQNVTLSCEQNLNHDAMYWYRQDPGQGLRLIYYSQIVNDFQKGDIAEGYSVSREKKESFPLTVTSAQKNPTAFYLCASSLGLAGFNEQFFGPGTRLTVL.

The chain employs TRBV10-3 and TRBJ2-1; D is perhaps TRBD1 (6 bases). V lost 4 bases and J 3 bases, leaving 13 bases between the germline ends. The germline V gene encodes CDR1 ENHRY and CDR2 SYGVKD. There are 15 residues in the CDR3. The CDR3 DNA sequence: TGTGCCATCAGTGCAGGGGCGAGAGACTACAATGAGCAGTTCTTC. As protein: CAISAGARDYNEQFF.

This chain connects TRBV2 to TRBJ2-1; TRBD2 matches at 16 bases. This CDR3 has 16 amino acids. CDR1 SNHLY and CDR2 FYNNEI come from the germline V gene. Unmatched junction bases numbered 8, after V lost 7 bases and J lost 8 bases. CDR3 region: CASTGLAGGRGDEQFF. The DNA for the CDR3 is TGTGCCAGCACGGGACTAGCGGGAGGGAGAGGGGATGAGCAGTTCTTC.

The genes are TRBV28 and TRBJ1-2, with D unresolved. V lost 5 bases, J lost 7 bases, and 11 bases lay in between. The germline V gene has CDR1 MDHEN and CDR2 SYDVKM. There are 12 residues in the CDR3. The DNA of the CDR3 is TGTGCCAGCAGTACACAGTTGGGTGGCTACACCTTC. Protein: CASSTQLGGYTF.

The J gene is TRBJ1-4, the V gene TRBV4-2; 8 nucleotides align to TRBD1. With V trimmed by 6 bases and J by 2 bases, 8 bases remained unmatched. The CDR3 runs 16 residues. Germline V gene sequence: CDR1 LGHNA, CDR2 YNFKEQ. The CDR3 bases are TGTGCCAGCAGAGGTCCCCAGGGGGCGACTAATGAAAAACTGTTTTTT. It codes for CASRGPQGATNEKLFF.

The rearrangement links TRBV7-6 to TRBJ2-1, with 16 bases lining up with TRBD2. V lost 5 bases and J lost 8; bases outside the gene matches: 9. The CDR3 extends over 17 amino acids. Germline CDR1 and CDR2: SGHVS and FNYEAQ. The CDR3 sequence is CASSRPGTSGGADEQFF. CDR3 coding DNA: TGTGCCAGCAGCCGTCCCGGGACTAGCGGGGGGGCCGATGAGCAGTTCTTC.

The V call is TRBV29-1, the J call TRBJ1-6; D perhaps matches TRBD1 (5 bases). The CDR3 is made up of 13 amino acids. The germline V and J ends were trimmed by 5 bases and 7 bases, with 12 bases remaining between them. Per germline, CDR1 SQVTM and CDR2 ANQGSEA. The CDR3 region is CSVSKDTNSPLHF. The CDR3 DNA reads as TGCAGCGTTTCTAAGGACACAAATTCACCCCTCCACTTT.

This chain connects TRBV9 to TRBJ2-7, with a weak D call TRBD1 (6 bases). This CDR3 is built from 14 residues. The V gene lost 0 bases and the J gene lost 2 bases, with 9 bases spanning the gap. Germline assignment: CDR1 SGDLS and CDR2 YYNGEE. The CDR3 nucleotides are TGTGCCAGCAGCGTAGAAACAGGGACCTACGAGCAGTACTTC. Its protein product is CASSVETGTYEQYF.

The CDR3 DNA is TGTGCCAGCAGCCTACCCCCCAGAGGAGGGGACACTGAAGCTTTCTTT. Its translation: CASSLPPRGGDTEAFF. The rearrangement links TRBV5-4 to TRBJ1-1; maybe TRBD1 (5 bases). The germline V and J ends were trimmed by 4 bases and 3 bases, with 19 bases remaining between them. The CDR3 runs to 16 residues. The V gene's germline CDR1 is SGHNT and CDR2 YYREEE (reference sequence).

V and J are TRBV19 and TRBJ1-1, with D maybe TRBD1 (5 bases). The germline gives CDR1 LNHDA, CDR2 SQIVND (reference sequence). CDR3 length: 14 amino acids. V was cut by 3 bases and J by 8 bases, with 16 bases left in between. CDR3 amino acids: CASSIPGQHREAFF. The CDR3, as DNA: TGTGCCAGTAGTATCCCAGGGCAGCATAGGGAAGCTTTCTTT.

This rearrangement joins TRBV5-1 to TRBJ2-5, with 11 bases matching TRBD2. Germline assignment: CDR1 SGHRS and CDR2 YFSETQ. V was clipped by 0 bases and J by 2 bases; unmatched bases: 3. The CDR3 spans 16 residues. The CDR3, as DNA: TGCGCCAGCAGCTTGGGGGCTAGCGGGAGGCAAGAGACCCAGTACTTC. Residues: CASSLGASGRQETQYF.

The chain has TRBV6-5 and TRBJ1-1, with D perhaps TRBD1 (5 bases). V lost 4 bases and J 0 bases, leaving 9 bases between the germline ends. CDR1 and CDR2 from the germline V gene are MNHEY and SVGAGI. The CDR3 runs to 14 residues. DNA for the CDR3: TGTGCCAGCAGTTCTGCAGGGTTGAACACTGAAGCTTTCTTT. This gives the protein CASSSAGLNTEAFF.

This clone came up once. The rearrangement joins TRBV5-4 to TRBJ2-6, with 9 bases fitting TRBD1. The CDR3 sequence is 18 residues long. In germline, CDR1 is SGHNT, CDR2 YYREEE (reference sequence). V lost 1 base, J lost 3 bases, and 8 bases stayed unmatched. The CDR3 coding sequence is TGTGCCAGCAGCTTGTGGGGGACAGGGTCTGGTGGGGCCAACGTCCTGACTTTC. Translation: CASSLWGTGSGGANVLTF.

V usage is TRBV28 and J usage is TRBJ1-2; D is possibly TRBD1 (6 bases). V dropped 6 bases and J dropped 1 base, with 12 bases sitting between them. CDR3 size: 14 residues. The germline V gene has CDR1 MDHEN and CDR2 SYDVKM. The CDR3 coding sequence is TGTGCCAGCAGGGGGACACCCCGTAACTATGGCTACACCTTC. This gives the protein CASRGTPRNYGYTF.

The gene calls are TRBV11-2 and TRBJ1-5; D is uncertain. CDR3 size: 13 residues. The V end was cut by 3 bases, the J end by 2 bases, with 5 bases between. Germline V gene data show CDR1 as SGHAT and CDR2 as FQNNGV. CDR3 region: CASSFQGNQPQHF. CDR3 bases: TGTGCCAGCAGCTTTCAGGGCAATCAGCCCCAGCATTTT.

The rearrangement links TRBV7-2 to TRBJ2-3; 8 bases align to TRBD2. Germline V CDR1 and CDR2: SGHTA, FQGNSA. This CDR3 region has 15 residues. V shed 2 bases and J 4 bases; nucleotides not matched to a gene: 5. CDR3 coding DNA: TGTGCCAGCAGCTTACAAAGCGGGAGCCCAGATACGCAGTATTTT. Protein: CASSLQSGSPDTQYF.

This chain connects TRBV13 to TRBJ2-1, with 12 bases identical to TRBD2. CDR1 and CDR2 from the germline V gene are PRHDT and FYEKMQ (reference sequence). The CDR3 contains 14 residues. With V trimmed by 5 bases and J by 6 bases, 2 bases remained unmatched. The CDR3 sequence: CASSLTSGGNEQFF. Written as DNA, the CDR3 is TGTGCCAGCAGCCTGACTAGCGGGGGCAATGAGCAGTTCTTC. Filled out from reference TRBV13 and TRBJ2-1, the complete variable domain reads AAGVIQSPRHLIKEKRETATLKCYPIPRHDTVYWYQQGPGQDPQFLISFYEKMQSDKGSIPDRFSAQQFSDYHSELNMSSLELGDSALYFCASSLTSGGNEQFFGPGTRLTVL.

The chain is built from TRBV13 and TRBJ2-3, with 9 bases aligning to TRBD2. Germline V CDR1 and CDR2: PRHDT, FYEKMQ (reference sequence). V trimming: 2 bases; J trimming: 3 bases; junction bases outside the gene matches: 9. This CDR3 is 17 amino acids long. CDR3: CASSLTPGSGSTDTQYF. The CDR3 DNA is TGTGCCAGCAGCTTAACCCCGGGTAGCGGGAGTACAGATACGCAGTATTTT.